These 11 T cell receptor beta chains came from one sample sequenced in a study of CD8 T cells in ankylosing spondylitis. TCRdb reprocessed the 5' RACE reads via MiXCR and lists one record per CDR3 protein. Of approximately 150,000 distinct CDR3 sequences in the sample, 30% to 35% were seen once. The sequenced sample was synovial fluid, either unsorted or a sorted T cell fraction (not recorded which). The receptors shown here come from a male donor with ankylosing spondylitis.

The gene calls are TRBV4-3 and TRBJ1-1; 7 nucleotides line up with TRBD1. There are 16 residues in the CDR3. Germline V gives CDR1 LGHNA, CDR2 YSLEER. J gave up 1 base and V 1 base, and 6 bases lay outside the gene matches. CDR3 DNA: TGCGCCAGCAGCCAAGGCACCACAGGGGCGAACACTGAAGCTTTCTTT. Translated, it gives CASSQGTTGANTEAFF.

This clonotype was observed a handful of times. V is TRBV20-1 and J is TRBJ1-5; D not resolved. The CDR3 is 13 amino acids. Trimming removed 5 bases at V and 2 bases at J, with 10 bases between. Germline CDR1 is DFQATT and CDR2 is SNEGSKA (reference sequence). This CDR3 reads CSAEQDRNQPQHF. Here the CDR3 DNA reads TGCAGTGCTGAGCAGGATCGCAATCAGCCCCAGCATTTT.

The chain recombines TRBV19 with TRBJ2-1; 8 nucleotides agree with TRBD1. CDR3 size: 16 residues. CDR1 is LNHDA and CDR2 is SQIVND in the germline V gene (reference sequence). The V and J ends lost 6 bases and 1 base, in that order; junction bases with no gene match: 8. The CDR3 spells CASRTQGALSYNEQFF. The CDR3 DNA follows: TGTGCCAGTAGAACTCAGGGGGCTCTGTCCTACAATGAGCAGTTCTTC. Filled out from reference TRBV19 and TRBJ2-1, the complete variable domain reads DGGITQSPKYLFRKEGQNVTLSCEQNLNHDAMYWYRQDPGQGLRLIYYSQIVNDFQKGDIAEGYSVSREKKESFPLTVTSAQKNPTAFYLCASRTQGALSYNEQFFGPGTRLTVL.

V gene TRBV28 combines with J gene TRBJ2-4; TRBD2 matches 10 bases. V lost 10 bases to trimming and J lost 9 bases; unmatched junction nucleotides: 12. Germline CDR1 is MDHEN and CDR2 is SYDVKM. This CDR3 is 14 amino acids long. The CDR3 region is CATSRGLASPIQYF. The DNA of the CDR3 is TGTGCCACCTCAAGGGGACTAGCGAGTCCCATTCAGTACTTC.

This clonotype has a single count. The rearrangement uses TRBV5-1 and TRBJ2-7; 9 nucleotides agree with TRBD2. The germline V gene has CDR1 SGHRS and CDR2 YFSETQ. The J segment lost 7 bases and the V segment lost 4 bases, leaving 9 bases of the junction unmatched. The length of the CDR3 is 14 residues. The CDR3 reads CASSPWTSESEQYF. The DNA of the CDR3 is TGCGCCAGCAGCCCGTGGACTAGCGAGTCGGAGCAGTACTTC.

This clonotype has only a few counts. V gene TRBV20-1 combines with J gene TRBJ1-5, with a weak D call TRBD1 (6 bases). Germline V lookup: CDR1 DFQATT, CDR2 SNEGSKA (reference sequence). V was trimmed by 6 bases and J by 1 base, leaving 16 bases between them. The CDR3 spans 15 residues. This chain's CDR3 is CSAPGGQGSNQPQHF. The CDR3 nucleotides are TGCAGTGCCCCTGGCGGGCAGGGGAGCAATCAGCCCCAGCATTTT.

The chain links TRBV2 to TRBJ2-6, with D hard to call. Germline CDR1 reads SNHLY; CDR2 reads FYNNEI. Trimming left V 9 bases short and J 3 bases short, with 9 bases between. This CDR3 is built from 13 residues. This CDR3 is CARLMGGANVLTF. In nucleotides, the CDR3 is TGTGCCAGACTCATGGGTGGGGCCAACGTCCTGACTTTC.

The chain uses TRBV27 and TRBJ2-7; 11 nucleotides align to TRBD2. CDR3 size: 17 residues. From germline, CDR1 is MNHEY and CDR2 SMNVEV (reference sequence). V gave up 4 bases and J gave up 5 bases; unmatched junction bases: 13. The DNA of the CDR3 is TGTGCCAGCAGTTCTTTAGCGGGAGGGCCTCTGACGCACGAGCAGTACTTC. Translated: CASSSLAGGPLTHEQYF.

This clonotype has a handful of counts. The CDR3 sequence: CASSRGKAGGPKQFF. CDR3 nucleotide sequence: TGTGCCAGCAGCCGGGGGAAGGCGGGAGGGCCTAAGCAGTTCTTC. The rearrangement joins TRBV3-1 to TRBJ2-1, with TRBD2 matching over 9 bases. Per germline, CDR1 LGHDT and CDR2 YNNKEL (reference sequence). V lost 4 bases to trimming and J lost 11 bases; unmatched junction nucleotides: 12. The length of the CDR3 is 15 residues.

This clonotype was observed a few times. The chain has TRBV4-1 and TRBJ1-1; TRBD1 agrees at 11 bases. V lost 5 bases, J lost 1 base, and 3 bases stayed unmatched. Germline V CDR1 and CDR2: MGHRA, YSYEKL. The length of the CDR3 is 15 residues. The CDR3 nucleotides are TGCGCCAGCAGCAGGACAGGGGGCGGGAACACTGAAGCTTTCTTT. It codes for CASSRTGGGNTEAFF.

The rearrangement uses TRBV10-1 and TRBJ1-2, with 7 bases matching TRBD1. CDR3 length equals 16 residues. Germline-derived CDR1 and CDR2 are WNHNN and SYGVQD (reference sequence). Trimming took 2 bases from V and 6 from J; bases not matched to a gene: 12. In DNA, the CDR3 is TGCGCCAGCAGTGAGGGGAATGACAGGGCACGGCATGGCTACACCTTC. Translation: CASSEGNDRARHGYTF.